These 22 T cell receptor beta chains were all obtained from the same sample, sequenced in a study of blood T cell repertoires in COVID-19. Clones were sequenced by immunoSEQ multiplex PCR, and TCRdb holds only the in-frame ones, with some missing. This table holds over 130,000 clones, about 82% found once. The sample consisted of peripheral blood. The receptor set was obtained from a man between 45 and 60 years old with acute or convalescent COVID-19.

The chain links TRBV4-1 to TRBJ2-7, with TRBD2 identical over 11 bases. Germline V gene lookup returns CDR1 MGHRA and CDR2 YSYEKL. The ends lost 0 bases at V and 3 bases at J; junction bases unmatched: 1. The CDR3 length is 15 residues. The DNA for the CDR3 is TGCGCCAGCAGCCAAGACCTAGCGGGAGGCTACGAGCAGTACTTC. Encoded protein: CASSQDLAGGYEQYF.

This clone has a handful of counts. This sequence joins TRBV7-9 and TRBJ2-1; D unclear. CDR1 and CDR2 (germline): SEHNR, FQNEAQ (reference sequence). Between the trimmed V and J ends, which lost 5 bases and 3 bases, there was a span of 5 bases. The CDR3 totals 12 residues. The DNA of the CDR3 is TGTGCCAGCAGCCAGGACTACAATGAGCAGTTCTTC. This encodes CASSQDYNEQFF.

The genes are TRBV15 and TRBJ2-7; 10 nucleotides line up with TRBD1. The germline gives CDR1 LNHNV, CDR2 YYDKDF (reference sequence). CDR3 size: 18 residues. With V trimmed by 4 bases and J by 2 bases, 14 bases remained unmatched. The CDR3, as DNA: TGTGCCACCAGCACAGGTCCTTTAGGACAGGGGGGGCCCTACGAGCAGTACTTC. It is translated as CATSTGPLGQGGPYEQYF.

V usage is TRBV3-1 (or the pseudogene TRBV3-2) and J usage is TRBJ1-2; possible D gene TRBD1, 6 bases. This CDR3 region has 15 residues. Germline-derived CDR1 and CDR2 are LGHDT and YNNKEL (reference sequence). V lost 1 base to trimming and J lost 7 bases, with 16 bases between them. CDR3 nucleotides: TGTGCCAGCAGCCAAGTCTGGGGGGGGCAAGGTGGCTACACCTTC. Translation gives CASSQVWGGQGGYTF.

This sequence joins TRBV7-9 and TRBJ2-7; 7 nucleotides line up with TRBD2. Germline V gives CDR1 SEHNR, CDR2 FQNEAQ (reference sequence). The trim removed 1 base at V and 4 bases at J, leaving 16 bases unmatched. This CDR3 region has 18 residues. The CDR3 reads CASSLVRGVKSPEYEQYF. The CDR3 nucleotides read TGTGCCAGCAGCTTAGTTCGGGGGGTGAAGTCCCCTGAGTACGAGCAGTACTTC.

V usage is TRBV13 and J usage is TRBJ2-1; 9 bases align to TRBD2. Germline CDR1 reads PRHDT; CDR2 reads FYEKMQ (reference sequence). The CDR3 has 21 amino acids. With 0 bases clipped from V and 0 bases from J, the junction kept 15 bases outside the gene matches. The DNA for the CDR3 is TGTGCCAGCAGCTTAGGCCTAAATCCTAGCGGGGATAGCAGCTCCTACAATGAGCAGTTCTTC. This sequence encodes CASSLGLNPSGDSSSYNEQFF.

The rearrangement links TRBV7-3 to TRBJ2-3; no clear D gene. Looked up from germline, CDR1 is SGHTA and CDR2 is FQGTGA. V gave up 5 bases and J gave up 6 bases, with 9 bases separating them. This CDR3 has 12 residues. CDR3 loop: CASSHPRDTQYF. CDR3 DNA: TGTGCCAGCAGCCACCCCCGGGATACGCAGTATTTT.

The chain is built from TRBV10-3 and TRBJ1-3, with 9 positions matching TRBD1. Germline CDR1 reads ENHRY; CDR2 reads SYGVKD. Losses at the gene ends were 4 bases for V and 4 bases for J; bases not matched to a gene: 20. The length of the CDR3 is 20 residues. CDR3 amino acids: CAISGSWGTGFLSGGNTIYF. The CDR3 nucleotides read TGTGCCATCAGTGGATCTTGGGGGACAGGGTTTTTAAGTGGCGGAAACACCATATATTTT.

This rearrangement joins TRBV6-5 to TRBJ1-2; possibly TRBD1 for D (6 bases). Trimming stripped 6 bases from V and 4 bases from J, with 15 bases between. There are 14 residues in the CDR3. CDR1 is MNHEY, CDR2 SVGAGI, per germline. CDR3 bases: TGTGCCAGCAGCGCGCCAGGGGAGAGCTATGGCTACACCTTC. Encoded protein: CASSAPGESYGYTF.

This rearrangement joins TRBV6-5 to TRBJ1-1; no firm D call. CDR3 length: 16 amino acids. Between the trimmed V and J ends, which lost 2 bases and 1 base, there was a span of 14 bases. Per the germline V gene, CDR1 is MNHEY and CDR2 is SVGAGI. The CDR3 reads CASSYRSISSNTEAFF. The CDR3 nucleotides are TGTGCCAGCAGTTACCGTTCGATAAGCTCGAACACTGAAGCTTTCTTT.

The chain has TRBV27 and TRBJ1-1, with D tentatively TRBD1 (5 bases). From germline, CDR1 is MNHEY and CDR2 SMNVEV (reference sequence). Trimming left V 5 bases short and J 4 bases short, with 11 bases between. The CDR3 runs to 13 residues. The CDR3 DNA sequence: TGTGCCAGCAGTGAAGCAGGGCGCACTGAAGCTTTCTTT. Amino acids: CASSEAGRTEAFF.

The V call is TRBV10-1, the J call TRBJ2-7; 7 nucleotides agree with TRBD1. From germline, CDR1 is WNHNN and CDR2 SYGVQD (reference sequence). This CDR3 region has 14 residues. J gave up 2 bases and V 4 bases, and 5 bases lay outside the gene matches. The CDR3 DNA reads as TGCGCCAGCAGTGGAGGGACAGCCCCCTACGAGCAGTACTTC. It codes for CASSGGTAPYEQYF.

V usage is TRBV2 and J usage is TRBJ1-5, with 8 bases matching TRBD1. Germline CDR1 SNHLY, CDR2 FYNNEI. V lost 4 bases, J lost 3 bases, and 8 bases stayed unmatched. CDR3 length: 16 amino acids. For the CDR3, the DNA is TGTGCCAGCAGTGCTCGCGGACAGGGTATCAATCAGCCCCAGCATTTT. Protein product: CASSARGQGINQPQHF.

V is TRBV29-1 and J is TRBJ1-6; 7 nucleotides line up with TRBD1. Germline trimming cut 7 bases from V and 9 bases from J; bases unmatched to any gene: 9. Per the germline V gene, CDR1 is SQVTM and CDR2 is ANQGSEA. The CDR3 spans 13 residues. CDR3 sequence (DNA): TGCAGCGCCAGACAGGGAGTGGGTTCACCCCTCCACTTT. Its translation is CSARQGVGSPLHF.

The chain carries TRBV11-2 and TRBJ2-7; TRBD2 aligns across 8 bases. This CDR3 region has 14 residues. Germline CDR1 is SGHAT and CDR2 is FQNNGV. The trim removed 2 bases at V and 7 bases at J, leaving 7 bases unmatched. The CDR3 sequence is CASSLSPGGGEQYF. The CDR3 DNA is TGTGCCAGCAGCTTATCCCCGGGAGGGGGGGAGCAGTACTTC.

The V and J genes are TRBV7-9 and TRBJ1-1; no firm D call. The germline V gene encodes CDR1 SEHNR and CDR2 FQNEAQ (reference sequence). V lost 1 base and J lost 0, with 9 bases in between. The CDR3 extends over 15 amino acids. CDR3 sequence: CASSLGGGMNTEAFF. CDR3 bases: TGTGCCAGCAGCTTAGGAGGAGGGATGAACACTGAAGCTTTCTTT.

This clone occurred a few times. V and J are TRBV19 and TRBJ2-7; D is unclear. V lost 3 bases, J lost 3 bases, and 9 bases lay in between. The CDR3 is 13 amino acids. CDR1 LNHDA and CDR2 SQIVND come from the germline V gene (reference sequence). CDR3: CASSISLFYEQYF. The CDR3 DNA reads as TGTGCCAGTAGTATCAGTCTGTTCTACGAGCAGTACTTC.

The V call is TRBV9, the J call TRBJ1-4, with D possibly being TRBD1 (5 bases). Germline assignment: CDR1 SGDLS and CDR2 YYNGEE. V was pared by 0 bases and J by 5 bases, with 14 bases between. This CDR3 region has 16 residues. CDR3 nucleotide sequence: TGTGCCAGCAGCGTAGATGCGGGGGGGGACAATGAAAAACTGTTTTTT. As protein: CASSVDAGGDNEKLFF.

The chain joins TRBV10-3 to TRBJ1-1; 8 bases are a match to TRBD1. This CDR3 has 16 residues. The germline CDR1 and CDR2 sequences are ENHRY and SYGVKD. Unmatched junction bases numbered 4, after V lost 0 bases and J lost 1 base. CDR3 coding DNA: TGTGCCATCAGTGAGTCGCGTGGGACAGGGAACACTGAAGCTTTCTTT. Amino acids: CAISESRGTGNTEAFF.

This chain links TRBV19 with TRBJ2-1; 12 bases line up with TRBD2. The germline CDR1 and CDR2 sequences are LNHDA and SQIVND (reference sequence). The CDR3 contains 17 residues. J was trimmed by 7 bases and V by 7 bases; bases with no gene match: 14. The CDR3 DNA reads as TGTGCCAGTAATGGCTCTAGCGGGGGGGCCCTTAATAATGAGCAGTTCTTC. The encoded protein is CASNGSSGGALNNEQFF.

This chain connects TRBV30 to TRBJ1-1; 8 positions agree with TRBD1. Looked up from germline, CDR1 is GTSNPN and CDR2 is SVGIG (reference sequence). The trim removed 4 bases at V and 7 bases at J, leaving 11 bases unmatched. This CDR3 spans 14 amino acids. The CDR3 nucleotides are TGTGCCTGGACCCCGGGCGACAGGGGCCTTGAAGCTTTCTTT. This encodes CAWTPGDRGLEAFF.

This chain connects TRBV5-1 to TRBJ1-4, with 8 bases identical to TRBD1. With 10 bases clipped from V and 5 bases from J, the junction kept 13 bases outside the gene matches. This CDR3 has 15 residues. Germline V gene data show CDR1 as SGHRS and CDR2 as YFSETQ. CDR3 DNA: TGCGCCCGCGGGAGGGGGGGACAGGAGAATGAAAAACTGTTTTTT. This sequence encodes CARGRGGQENEKLFF.